This TCR beta chain was recovered during a study of blood T cell repertoires in COVID-19. Study-level information: Donors in the United States, Italy and Spain gave samples during acute or convalescent COVID-19. PBMCs, B-cell-depleted T cells, or T cells were the source of the cDNA or gDNA that made up the material.

This clone was counted between two and nine times. The V gene's germline CDR1 is LNHNV and CDR2 YYDKDF (reference sequence). The J segment lost 1 base and the V segment lost 3 bases, leaving 4 bases of the junction unmatched. This CDR3 has 16 residues. Assay used: immunoSEQ multiplex PCR; TCRdb lists only in-frame clones, some missing. The table has fewer than 100,000 clones, around nine tenths seen once; the top ten hold about a tenth. Source material: peripheral blood. The clonotype originates from a man in his fifties or sixties with acute or convalescent COVID-19. The chain combines TRBV15 with TRBJ2-1; 9 bases map to TRBD2. Here the CDR3 reads CATSSGGRGSYNEQFF. The CDR3 DNA follows: TGTGCCACCAGCAGTGGCGGGAGGGGGTCCTACAATGAGCAGTTCTTC.